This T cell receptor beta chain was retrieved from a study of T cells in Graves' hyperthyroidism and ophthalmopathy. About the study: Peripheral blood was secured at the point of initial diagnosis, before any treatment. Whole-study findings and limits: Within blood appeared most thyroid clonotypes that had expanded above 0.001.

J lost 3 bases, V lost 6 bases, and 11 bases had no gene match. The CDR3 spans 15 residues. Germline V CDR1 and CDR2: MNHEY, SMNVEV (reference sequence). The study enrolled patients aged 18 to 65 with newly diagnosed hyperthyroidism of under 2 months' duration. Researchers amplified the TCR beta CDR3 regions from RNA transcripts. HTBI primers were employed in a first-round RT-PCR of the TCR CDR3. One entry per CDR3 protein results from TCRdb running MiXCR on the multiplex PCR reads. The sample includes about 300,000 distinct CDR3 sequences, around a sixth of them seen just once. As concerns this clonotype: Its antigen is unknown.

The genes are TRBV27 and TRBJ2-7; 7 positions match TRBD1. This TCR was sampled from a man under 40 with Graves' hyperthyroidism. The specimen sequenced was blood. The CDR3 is CASSPAPGQFYEQYF. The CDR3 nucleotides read TGTGCCAGCAGCCCGGCCCCGGGACAGTTCTACGAGCAGTACTTC.